The sequence of this T cell receptor (beta chain) was determined in a study of T-cell reconstitution after alpha-beta-depleted transplantation in children. About this clonotype itself: A much larger clonotype is one base distant, so this may be a read error.

Preparation of the TCRbeta library was carried out with unique molecular identifiers. Each CDR3 protein is one row after TCRdb ran MiXCR on the PCR reads. The repertoire holds 580,000 or so distinct CDR3 sequences, with about 21% as singletons. This CDR3 is 13 amino acids long. Losses at the gene ends were 7 bases for V and 1 base for J; bases not matched to a gene: 4. CDR1 is MNHNS and CDR2 is SASEGT in the germline V gene. The rearrangement links TRBV6-1 to TRBJ2-7, with 7 bases aligning to TRBD1. The clonotype comes from a boy under three years old who had a stem cell transplant for acute myeloid leukemia, so the T cells may come from the graft donor. Source: PBMCs, mostly from graft donor cells, taken 360 days after TCRalphabeta/CD19-depleted stem cell transplant. The CDR3 DNA sequence: TGTGCCAGCAATGTGGGACAGTCCTACGAGCAGTACGTC. Translation: CASNVGQSYEQYV.